Listed below are T cell receptor beta chains from one sample, sequenced in a study of molecular identifiers for immune sequencing clone quantification. TCRdb independently ran MiXCR on the PCR reads; one entry per CDR3 protein. The table lists 460,000 or so distinct CDR3 sequences, less than 30% of them singletons. Sequenced sample: naive CD8+ T cells from blood, with Jurkat cell RNA spiked in. The receptors here all came from a human donor in good health. Some libraries in this study had Jurkat cell RNA spiked in. CDR3s include the opening cysteine and the closing phenylalanine or tryptophan. D genes are given only for firm matches. Only part of the rows carry a size: once, few, many, or a class if the clone is expanded.

j_call clone_size d_call v_call cdr3_aa cdr3_nt
TRBJ2-2 once NA TRBV7-9 CASSYLAGELVF TGTGCCAGCAGCTACCTGGCCGGGGAGCTGGTTTTT
TRBJ2-3 many NA TRBV3-1 CASSYSSRGTDTQYF TGTGCCAGCAGCTACTCTAGTCGGGGGACAGATACGCAGTATTTT
TRBJ2-3 NA NA TRBV7-3 CASSPLSGGSEDTQYF TGTGCCAGCAGCCCTCTCAGCGGAGGGTCCGAAGATACGCAGTATTTT
TRBJ2-7 few NA TRBV2 CASSEAVEQYF TGTGCCAGCAGTGAAGCCGTCGAGCAGTACTTC
TRBJ2-3 NA NA TRBV12-3/TRBV12-4 CASRPGDSSTDTQYF TGTGCCAGCAGGCCGGGGGACTCTAGCACAGATACGCAGTATTTT
TRBJ1-1 NA NA TRBV12-3/TRBV12-4 CASSLLVNTEALF TGTGCCAGCAGTTTATTGGTGAACACCGAAGCTTTGTTT
TRBJ2-1 few NA TRBV9 CASSATGVADEQFF TGTGCCAGCAGCGCTACAGGGGTAGCGGATGAGCAGTTCTTC
TRBJ2-3 NA NA TRBV19 CASSWDLISSTDTQYF TGTGCCAGTAGTTGGGACCTGATCTCTAGCACAGATACGCAGTATTTT
TRBJ2-3 many NA TRBV20-1 CSARTGSTDTQYF TGCAGTGCTAGGACAGGCAGCACAGATACGCAGTATTTT
TRBJ1-3 many NA TRBV9 CASSPWGVSGNTIYF TGTGCCAGCAGCCCCTGGGGGGTCTCTGGAAACACCATATATTTT
TRBJ2-2 many TRBD2 TRBV9 CASSGQRGPNTGELFF TGTGCCAGCAGCGGCCAGCGGGGGCCGAACACCGGGGAGCTGTTTTTT
TRBJ1-1 few NA TRBV6-5 CASSPIGLNTEAFF TGTGCCAGCAGTCCCATCGGCCTGAACACTGAAGCTTTCTTT
TRBJ2-2 NA NA TRBV12-5 CASGLAPQGFSGELFF TGTGCTAGTGGTTTGGCGCCACAGGGTTTCAGCGGGGAGCTGTTTTTT
TRBJ2-5 NA NA TRBV20-1 CSAREYSRAEKTQYF TGCAGTGCTAGGGAGTACTCCCGGGCGGAGAAGACCCAGTACTTC
TRBJ2-2 NA TRBD1 TRBV7-9 CASSSRQGAGPNTGELFF TGTGCCAGCAGCTCTCGGCAGGGGGCCGGGCCGAACACCGGGGAGCTGTTTTTT
TRBJ2-3 many NA TRBV5-1 CASSTGWGSTDTQYF TGCGCCAGCAGCACCGGTTGGGGGAGCACAGATACGCAGTATTTT
TRBJ2-7 many NA TRBV28 CASSLRGILSYEQYF TGTGCCAGCAGTTTACGTGGTATCCTGTCCTACGAGCAGTACTTC
TRBJ2-7 many TRBD2 TRBV28 CASSLAGVDEQYF TGTGCCAGCAGTCTAGCGGGAGTAGACGAGCAGTACTTC
TRBJ2-5 many TRBD1 TRBV6-2/TRBV6-3 CASSYSTGDVETQYF TGTGCCAGCAGTTACTCGACAGGGGATGTGGAGACCCAGTACTTC
TRBJ2-7 many NA TRBV27 CASIAAGSYEQYF TGTGCCAGCATCGCCGCGGGGTCCTACGAGCAGTACTTC
TRBJ2-7 NA NA TRBV20-1 CSARDRDHQTYEQYF TGCAGTGCTAGAGATCGGGATCATCAAACCTACGAGCAGTACTTC
TRBJ2-3 once NA TRBV13 CASSLGAETSTDTQYF TGTGCCAGCAGCTTGGGAGCCGAAACTAGCACAGATACGCAGTATTTT
TRBJ2-7 few TRBD2 TRBV27 CASSFGTSGRYEQYF TGTGCCAGCAGTTTTGGGACTAGCGGGAGGTACGAGCAGTACTTC
TRBJ2-5 NA NA TRBV4-3 CASSQEPLINEWETQYF TGCGCCAGCAGCCAAGAACCCCTTATAAATGAGTGGGAGACCCAGTACTTC
TRBJ2-7 NA TRBD1 TRBV12-3/TRBV12-4 CASRTTGDFEQYF TGTGCCAGCAGGACTACAGGGGATTTCGAGCAGTACTTC
TRBJ1-2 few TRBD1 TRBV28 CASSLAPERGHYGYTF TGTGCCAGCAGTTTAGCCCCGGAGAGGGGGCACTATGGCTACACCTTC
TRBJ1-4 few TRBD1 TRBV12-3/TRBV12-4 CASSLVGTGEEEKLFF TGTGCCAGCAGTTTAGTGGGGACAGGGGAAGAGGAAAAACTGTTTTTT
TRBJ1-5 NA TRBD1 TRBV6-2/TRBV6-3 CASRYTGGSQPQHF TGTGCCAGCAGATATACAGGGGGCAGTCAGCCCCAGCATTTT
TRBJ1-5 few NA TRBV6-1 CASSESGFRTGSRQPQHF TGTGCCAGCAGTGAAAGTGGCTTTCGAACAGGGAGTCGTCAGCCCCAGCATTTT
TRBJ1-1 few NA TRBV7-7 CASSPVAAGMNTEAFF TGTGCCAGCAGCCCCGTGGCCGCGGGCATGAACACTGAAGCTTTCTTT
TRBJ2-3 many TRBD2 TRBV28 CASTLGRSGRRTDTQYF TGTGCCAGCACTTTGGGCAGAAGCGGGAGACGCACAGATACGCAGTATTTT
TRBJ1-1 many NA TRBV7-8 CASREGTLNTEAFF TGTGCCAGCAGGGAAGGGACACTTAACACTGAAGCTTTCTTT
TRBJ2-7 few TRBD1 TRBV27 CASSFGTGGSEQYF TGTGCCAGCAGTTTCGGGACAGGGGGCAGCGAGCAGTACTTC
TRBJ2-3 many NA TRBV6-5 CASSYLGGADTQYF TGTGCCAGCAGTTATCTAGGGGGTGCGGATACGCAGTATTTT
TRBJ2-2 few NA TRBV9 CASSESPLTSFYTGELFF TGTGCCAGCAGCGAGTCCCCTCTGACTAGTTTTTACACCGGGGAGCTGTTTTTT
TRBJ1-2 many NA TRBV5-4 CASSTINLLGTDNYGYTF TGTGCCAGCAGCACCATTAACTTGCTGGGGACCGATAACTATGGCTACACCTTC
TRBJ2-7 many NA TRBV28 CAAARRGRRSYEQYF TGTGCCGCCGCCCGCCGGGGACGTCGGTCCTACGAGCAGTACTTC
TRBJ2-7 few TRBD2 TRBV7-9 CASSSTSGTTYEQYF TGTGCCAGCAGCTCGACTAGCGGGACGACCTACGAGCAGTACTTC
TRBJ2-7 few NA TRBV12-3/TRBV12-4 CASSIGLLYEQYF TGTGCCAGCAGTATAGGACTGCTTTACGAGCAGTACTTC
TRBJ2-3 NA NA TRBV27 CASSPLTTDTQYF TGTGCCAGCAGTCCACTCACAACAGATACGCAGTATTTT
TRBJ2-3 NA NA TRBV5-6 CASSSHPTDTQYF TGTGCCAGCAGCTCCCATCCTACAGATACGCAGTATTTT
TRBJ2-7 many NA TRBV5-1 CASSLERGAPYEQYF TGCGCCAGCAGCTTAGAAAGGGGCGCACCCTACGAGCAGTACTTC
TRBJ2-3 NA TRBD2 TRBV9 CASSVDLAGITDTQYF TGTGCCAGCAGCGTAGACCTAGCGGGTATCACAGATACGCAGTATTTT
TRBJ1-1 NA NA TRBV6-5 CASSQPLNTEAFF TGTGCCAGCAGTCAGCCCTTGAACACTGAAGCTTTCTTT
TRBJ1-5 NA NA TRBV15 CATSSIQGPQPQHF TGTGCCACCAGCAGCATCCAGGGGCCTCAGCCCCAGCATTTT
TRBJ2-5 NA TRBD2 TRBV4-3 CASSQDWGLAGGETQYF TGCGCCAGCAGCCAAGATTGGGGCCTAGCGGGAGGAGAGACCCAGTACTTC
TRBJ2-7 many NA TRBV6-5 CASTPGPHYEQYF TGTGCCAGTACCCCGGGACCCCACTACGAGCAGTACTTC
TRBJ2-7 NA TRBD2 TRBV10-3 CAISELAGGQDEQYF TGTGCCATCAGTGAACTAGCGGGAGGGCAGGACGAGCAGTACTTC
TRBJ2-5 NA NA TRBV7-9 CASGLVASYQETQYF TGTGCCAGCGGCTTAGTTGCATCGTACCAAGAGACCCAGTACTTC
TRBJ2-3 few NA TRBV20-1 CSARDLASAKATDTQYF TGCAGTGCTAGAGATCTGGCTAGCGCGAAGGCGACAGATACGCAGTATTTT
TRBJ2-7 NA TRBD2 TRBV4-3 CASSQSSGRLTYEQYF TGCGCCAGCAGCCAATCCAGCGGGAGGTTAACCTACGAGCAGTACTTC
TRBJ2-7 NA NA TRBV5-1 CASSSSRGYSEQYF TGCGCCAGCAGCTCCTCGAGGGGGTATAGCGAGCAGTACTTC
TRBJ2-7 many NA TRBV12-3/TRBV12-4 CASSAQGSQQYF TGTGCCAGCAGTGCACAGGGAAGTCAGCAGTACTTC
TRBJ2-1 NA TRBD1 TRBV5-6 CASSLGPGQRLNEQFF TGTGCCAGCAGCTTGGGCCCGGGACAGCGGCTCAATGAGCAGTTCTTC
TRBJ2-2 many TRBD1 TRBV7-6 CASSWDRGPPTGELFF TGTGCCAGCAGCTGGGACAGGGGCCCACCGACCGGGGAGCTGTTTTTT
TRBJ2-1 NA TRBD2 TRBV7-9 CASSSGLDNEQFF TGTGCCAGCAGCTCGGGACTAGATAATGAGCAGTTCTTC
TRBJ1-1 NA NA TRBV13 CASSPLGTEVNTEAFF TGTGCCAGCAGCCCCCTGGGTACGGAGGTGAACACTGAAGCTTTCTTT
TRBJ1-5 few NA TRBV27 CASSLSAHQPQHF TGTGCCAGCAGTTTATCTGCCCACCAGCCCCAGCATTTT